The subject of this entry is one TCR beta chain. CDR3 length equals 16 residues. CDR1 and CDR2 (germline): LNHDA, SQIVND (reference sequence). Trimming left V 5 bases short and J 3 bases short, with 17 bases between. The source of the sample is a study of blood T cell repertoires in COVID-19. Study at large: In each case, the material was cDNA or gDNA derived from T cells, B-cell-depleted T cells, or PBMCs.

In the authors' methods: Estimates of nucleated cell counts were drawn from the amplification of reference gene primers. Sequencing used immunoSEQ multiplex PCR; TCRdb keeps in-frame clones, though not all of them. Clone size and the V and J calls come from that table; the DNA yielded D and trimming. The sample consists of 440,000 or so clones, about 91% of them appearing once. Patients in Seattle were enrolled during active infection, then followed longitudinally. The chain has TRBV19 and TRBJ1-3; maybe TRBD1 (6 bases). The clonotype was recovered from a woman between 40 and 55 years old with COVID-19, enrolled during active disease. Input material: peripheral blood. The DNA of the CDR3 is TGTGCCAGTAGTCGACAGGTCGGCCACCTTGGAAACACCATATATTTT. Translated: CASSRQVGHLGNTIYF. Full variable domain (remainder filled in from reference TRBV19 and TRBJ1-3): DGGITQSPKYLFRKEGQNVTLSCEQNLNHDAMYWYRQDPGQGLRLIYYSQIVNDFQKGDIAEGYSVSREKKESFPLTVTSAQKNPTAFYLCASSRQVGHLGNTIYFGEGSWLTVV.